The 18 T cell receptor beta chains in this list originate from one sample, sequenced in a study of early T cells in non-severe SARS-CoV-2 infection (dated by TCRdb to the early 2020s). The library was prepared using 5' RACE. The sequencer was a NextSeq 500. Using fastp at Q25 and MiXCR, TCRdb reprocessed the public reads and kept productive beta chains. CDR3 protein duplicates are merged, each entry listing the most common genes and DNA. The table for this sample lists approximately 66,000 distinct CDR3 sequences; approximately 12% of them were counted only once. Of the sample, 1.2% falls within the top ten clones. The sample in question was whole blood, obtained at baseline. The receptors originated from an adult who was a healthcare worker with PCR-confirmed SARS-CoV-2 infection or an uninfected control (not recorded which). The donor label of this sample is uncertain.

The CDR3 DNA reads as TGTGCCAGTAGTATCGGGGCGGACTACGAGCAGTACGTC. Translated: CASSIGADYEQYV. This rearrangement joins TRBV19 to TRBJ2-7; D might be TRBD1 or TRBD2, each matching 5 bases. The germline V and J ends were trimmed by 3 bases and 3 bases, with 9 bases remaining between them. The CDR3 runs 13 residues. The germline V gene encodes CDR1 LNHDA and CDR2 SQIVND (reference sequence).

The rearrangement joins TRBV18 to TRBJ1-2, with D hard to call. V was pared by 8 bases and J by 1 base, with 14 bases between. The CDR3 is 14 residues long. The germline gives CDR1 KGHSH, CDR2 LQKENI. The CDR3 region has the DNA TGTGCCAGCCATACCCCTACAGATAACTATGGCTACACCTTC. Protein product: CASHTPTDNYGYTF.

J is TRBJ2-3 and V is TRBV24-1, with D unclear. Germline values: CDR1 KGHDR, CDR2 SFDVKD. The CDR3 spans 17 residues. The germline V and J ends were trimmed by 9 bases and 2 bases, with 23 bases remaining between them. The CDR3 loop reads CATARGSSSKPTDTQYF. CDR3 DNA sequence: TGTGCCACCGCCCGAGGCTCCAGCAGCAAACCCACAGATACGCAGTATTTT.

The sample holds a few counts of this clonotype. The CDR3 DNA follows: TGCAGCGTGGGGACAGGGTCAGAGACCCAGTACTTC. It encodes CSVGTGSETQYF. This rearrangement joins TRBV29-1 to TRBJ2-5; TRBD1 matches 9 bases. The CDR3 contains 12 residues. With V trimmed by 6 bases and J by 4 bases, 3 bases remained unmatched. Germline CDR1 reads SQVTM; CDR2 reads ANQGSEA.

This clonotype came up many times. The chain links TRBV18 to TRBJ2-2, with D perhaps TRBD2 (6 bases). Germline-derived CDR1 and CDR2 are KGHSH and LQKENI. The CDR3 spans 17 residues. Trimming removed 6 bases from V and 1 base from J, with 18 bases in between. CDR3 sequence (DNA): TGTGCCAGCTCCCCTCTTCCCCGGGGGATGAACACCGGGGAGCTGTTTTTT. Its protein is CASSPLPRGMNTGELFF.

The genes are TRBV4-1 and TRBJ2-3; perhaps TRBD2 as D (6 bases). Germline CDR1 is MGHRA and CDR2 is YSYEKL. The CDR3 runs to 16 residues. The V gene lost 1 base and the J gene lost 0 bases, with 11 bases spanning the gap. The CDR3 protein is CASSQVPGESTDTQYF. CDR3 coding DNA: TGCGCCAGCAGCCAAGTACCGGGGGAGAGCACAGATACGCAGTATTTT.

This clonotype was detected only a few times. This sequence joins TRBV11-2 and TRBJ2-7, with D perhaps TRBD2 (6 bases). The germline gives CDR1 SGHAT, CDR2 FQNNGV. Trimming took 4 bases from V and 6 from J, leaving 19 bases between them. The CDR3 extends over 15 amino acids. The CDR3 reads CASSWTSGTLSEQYV. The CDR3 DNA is TGTGCCAGCAGCTGGACGTCCGGGACTTTATCCGAGCAGTACGTC.

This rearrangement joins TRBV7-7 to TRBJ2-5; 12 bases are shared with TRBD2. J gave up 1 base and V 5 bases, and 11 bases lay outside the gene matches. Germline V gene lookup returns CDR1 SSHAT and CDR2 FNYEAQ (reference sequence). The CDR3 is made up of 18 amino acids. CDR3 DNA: TGTGCCAGCAGCCGTACGGCATCGACTAGCGGGGGCCAAGAGACCCAGTACTTC. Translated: CASSRTASTSGGQETQYF.

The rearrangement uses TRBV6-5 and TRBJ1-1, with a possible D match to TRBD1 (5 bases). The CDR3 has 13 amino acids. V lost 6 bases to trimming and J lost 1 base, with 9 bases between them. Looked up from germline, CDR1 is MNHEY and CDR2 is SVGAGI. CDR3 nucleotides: TGTGCCAGCAGCAGGGCCGCGAACACTGAAGCTTTCTTT. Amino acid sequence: CASSRAANTEAFF.

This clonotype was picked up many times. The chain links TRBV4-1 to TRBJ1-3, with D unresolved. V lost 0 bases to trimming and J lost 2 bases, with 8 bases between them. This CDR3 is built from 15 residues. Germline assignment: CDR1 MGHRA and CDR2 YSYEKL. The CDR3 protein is CASSQEAVTGNTIYF. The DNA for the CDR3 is TGCGCCAGCAGCCAAGAAGCAGTTACTGGAAACACCATATATTTT.

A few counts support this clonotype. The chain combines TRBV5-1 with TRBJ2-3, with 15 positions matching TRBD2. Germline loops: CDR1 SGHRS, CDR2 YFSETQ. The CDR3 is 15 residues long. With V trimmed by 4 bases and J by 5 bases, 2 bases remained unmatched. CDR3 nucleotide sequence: TGCGCCAGCAGCGTGGGACTAGCGGGGGGAGATACGCAGTATTTT. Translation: CASSVGLAGGDTQYF.

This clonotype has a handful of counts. The CDR3 is CATSDSRETGNQPQHF. The CDR3 bases are TGTGCCACCAGTGACTCACGAGAGACAGGGAATCAGCCCCAGCATTTT. The rearrangement uses TRBV24-1 and TRBJ1-5; 7 bases fit TRBD1. CDR1 and CDR2 (germline): KGHDR, SFDVKD. The CDR3 covers 16 residues. The ends lost 4 bases at V and 4 bases at J; junction bases unmatched: 9.

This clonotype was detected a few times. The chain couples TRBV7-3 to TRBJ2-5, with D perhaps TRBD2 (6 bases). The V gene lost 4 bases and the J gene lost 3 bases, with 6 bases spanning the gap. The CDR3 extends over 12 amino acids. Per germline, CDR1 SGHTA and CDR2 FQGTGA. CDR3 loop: CASSSGEETQYF. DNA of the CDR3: TGTGCCAGCAGCTCGGGAGAAGAGACCCAGTACTTC.

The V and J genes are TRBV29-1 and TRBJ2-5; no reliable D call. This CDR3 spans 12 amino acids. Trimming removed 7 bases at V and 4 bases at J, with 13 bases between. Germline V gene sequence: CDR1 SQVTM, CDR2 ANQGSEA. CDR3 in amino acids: CSAGPRPETQYF. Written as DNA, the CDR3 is TGCAGCGCCGGACCAAGGCCAGAGACCCAGTACTTC.

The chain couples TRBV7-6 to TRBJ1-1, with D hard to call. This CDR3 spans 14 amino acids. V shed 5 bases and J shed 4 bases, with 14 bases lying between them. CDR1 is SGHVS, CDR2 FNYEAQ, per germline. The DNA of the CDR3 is TGTGCCAGCAGCCCCCACGACGGGAGCACTGAAGCTTTCTTT. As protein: CASSPHDGSTEAFF.

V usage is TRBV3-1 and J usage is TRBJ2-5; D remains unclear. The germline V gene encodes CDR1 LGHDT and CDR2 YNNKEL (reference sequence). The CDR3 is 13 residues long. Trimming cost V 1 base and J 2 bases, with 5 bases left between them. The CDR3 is CASSQAVQETQYF. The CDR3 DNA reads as TGTGCCAGCAGCCAAGCCGTACAAGAGACCCAGTACTTC.

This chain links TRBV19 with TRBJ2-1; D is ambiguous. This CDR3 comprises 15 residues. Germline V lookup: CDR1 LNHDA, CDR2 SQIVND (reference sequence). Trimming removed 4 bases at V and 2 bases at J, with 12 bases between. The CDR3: CASSSFRATYNEQFF. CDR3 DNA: TGTGCCAGTAGTAGTTTCCGGGCGACCTACAATGAGCAGTTCTTC.

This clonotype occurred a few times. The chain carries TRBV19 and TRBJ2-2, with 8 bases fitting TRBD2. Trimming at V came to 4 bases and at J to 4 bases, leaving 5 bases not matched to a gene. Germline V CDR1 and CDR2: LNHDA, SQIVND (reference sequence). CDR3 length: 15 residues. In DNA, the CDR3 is TGTGCCAGTAGTAACTGGCTAGCGGGCACCGGGGAGCTGTTTTTT. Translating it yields CASSNWLAGTGELFF.